Detailed here is one TCR beta chain. Its target is not known. The data were taken from a study of CD8+ T cells in alopecia areata. Study-wide results and limits: Compared with normal scalp, lesional scalp had higher clonality and more expanded CD8+ clones. Sharing of TCRs across patients appeared less clear than in mice, possibly for HLA-related reasons.

The treatment was: oral pan-JAK inhibitor, 5-10 mg twice daily. Samples from alopecia areata patients were lesional scalp punch biopsies and peripheral blood. Germline V gene data show CDR1 as SGHRS and CDR2 as YFSETQ. Trimming left V 2 bases short and J 6 bases short, with 16 bases between. The CDR3 runs to 15 residues. Investigators isolated RNA and reverse transcribed it into cDNA to act as the sequencing template. The method was immunoSEQ multiplex PCR; TCRdb's version includes in-frame clones alone and lacks a portion of them. The top ten hold 11% of the sample, which has around 100,000 clones, approximately 90% seen once.

The receptor comes from a human donor with alopecia areata. The sample consisted of CD8+ T cells sorted from blood, taken between weeks 30 and 35, from a patient treated with tofacitinib. The rearrangement links TRBV5-1 to TRBJ2-3; D not resolved. The CDR3 spells CASSLEAANGDTQYF. The CDR3 DNA follows: TGCGCCAGCAGCTTAGAGGCGGCCAACGGGGATACGCAGTATTTT.